This record looks at one TCR beta chain sequence and its context. The sample comes from a study of shared clonotypes between healthy human individuals. Per germline, CDR1 GTSNPN and CDR2 SVGIG (reference sequence). Germline trimming cut 0 bases from V and 3 bases from J; bases unmatched to any gene: 3. The CDR3 is 14 amino acids. Deep was the level at which the assay was run. The authors distributed each subset's genomic DNA evenly over several immunoSEQ plates. Replicate PCRs for unsorted PBMC used approximately 320 ng DNA (about 30,000 T cell genomes). This table comes from immunoSEQ multiplex PCR, and its TCRdb copy is limited to in-frame clones, with some not included. The table includes about 450,000 clones, roughly 80% detected once.

V usage is TRBV30 and J usage is TRBJ1-1; 8 bases match TRBD1. The source is a middle-aged woman in good health. Some clones in this sample may be carry-over from other donors' samples. Sequencing was performed on PBMCs. The CDR3 nucleotides are TGTGCCTGGAGTGTACTGGGACAGGACACTGAAGCTTTCTTT. Its translation is CAWSVLGQDTEAFF.